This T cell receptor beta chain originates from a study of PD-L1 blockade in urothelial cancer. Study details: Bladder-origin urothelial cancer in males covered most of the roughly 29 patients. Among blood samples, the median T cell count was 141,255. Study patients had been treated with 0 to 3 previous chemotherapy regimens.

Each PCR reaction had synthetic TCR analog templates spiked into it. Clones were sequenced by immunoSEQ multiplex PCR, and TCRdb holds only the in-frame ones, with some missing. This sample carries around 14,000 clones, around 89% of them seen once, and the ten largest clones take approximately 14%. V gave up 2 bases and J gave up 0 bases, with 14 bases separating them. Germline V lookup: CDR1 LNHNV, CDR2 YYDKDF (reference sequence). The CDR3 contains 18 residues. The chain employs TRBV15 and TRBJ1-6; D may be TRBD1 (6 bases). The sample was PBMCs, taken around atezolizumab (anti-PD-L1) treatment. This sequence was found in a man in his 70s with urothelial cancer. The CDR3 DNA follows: TGTGCCACCAGCAGACAGGACAGTTGGAGCTCCTATAATTCACCCCTCCACTTT. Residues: CATSRQDSWSSYNSPLHF.